This T cell receptor beta chain originates from a study of shared clonotypes between healthy human individuals (TCRdb year 2020). In terms of the full investigation: The cohort included three men and a couple of women between 18 and 49 years of age. For each donor, three plates each were used for CD4 naive and CD4 memory, two plates were used for CD8 naive, and one plate was used for CD8 memory. Blood TCR repertoires of a handful of healthy adults were deeply sequenced to estimate repertoire size and the extent of clonotype sharing between individuals. To increase sequencing depth and limit assay-specific biases, different laboratories used diverse techniques to prepare libraries and sequence TCR repertoires. Leukapheresis yielded between about 0.85 and 9 billion PBMCs per donor.

From the cysteine up to the phenylalanine, the CDR3 has a length of 15 residues. Only the CDR3 region is kept as DNA, spanning 45 bases read in frame from base 1. The CDR1 and CDR2 encoded by the germline V gene (reference sequence) are MNHEY and SMNVEV. V and J are truncated by 3 bases and 6 bases respectively, leaving an intervening sequence of 14 bases. The donors were healthy, HIV-negative adults who had no recently reported acute infections or vaccinations. Only Caucasian adults living in Nashville, Tennessee, USA were represented among the donors. CD4+ T cells were enriched by magnetic negative selection, after which naive cells were positively selected on CD45RA and the negative fraction was taken as the memory subset. After blood collection by leukapheresis, PBMCs were isolated using Ficoll-Histopaque density gradient centrifugation and then cryopreserved in the vapor phase of liquid nitrogen. Analytical flow cytometry was used to check the purity and quantity of each magnetically sorted T cell population. From each sorted fraction, genomic DNA was isolated and quantified by UV absorbance on a Nanodrop 2000c.

Using the deep immunoSEQ assay, TCR CDR3 regions were amplified from genomic DNA by multiplex PCR. Extracted genomic DNA from each cell subset was spread evenly across all wells of several immunoSEQ 96-well plates, with each plate serving as a replicate. For sorted subsets, each replicate PCR was loaded with about 200 ng genomic DNA, equivalent to 25,000 to 30,000 T cell genomes. Purified libraries were quantified with a Qubit 3.0 fluorometer, sized on a Bioanalyzer 2100, and re-quantified with the KAPA Library Quantification kit. A separate single-read 150-cycle Illumina NextSeq 550 flow cell was used to sequence each immunoSEQ 96-well plate. Per the authors' processing: The immunoSEQ output contained only junctional sequences without quality scores, so filtering could not match that applied to full-length reads. Sequences were annotated with PyIR, a Python wrapper for IgBLAST v1.9, using IMGT germline references to assign V/J genes and CDR3. Reads with weak V/J assignments (E-value above 1e-6), missing CDR3, stop codons, out-of-frame junctions, or ambiguous translated residues were removed. V3J clonotypes were defined as sequences sharing the same inferred V gene, J gene, and CDR3 amino acid sequence. Percentage overlap between repertoires was calculated by dividing the number of shared unique clonotypes by the size of the smaller repertoire. Three approaches were used to assess repertoire richness: RTK rarefaction, the Chao1 estimator, and Recon v2.1 estimates of unobserved clonotypes. For all TCRbeta clonotypes obtained by the gDNA method from several donors, generation probabilities were computed with OLGA. TCRdb took over this immuneACCESS table, retaining in-frame rearrangements with V and J assigned. Such tables are incomplete; in checked studies, under half of the missing clones stem from an unresolved V gene, and the remainder is unexplained. Clonal size and the V and J genes are those of that table, whereas D and trimming came from the DNA. The sample contains 1,500,000 or so clones, about 98.5% of them found a single time. 0.3% to 0.45% of the sample is held by the ten biggest clonotypes.

Overall study results and their limits: Larger estimated clonotype richness was generally found for naive subsets than for memory subsets. Across four donors, 4.5% to 6.5% of naive CD4, roughly 3.4% of naive CD8, 2.3% of memory CD4, and under 0.45% of memory CD8 clonotypes were shared. Based on pairwise subsampling, the degree of clonotype sharing among donors was expected to be affected by sequencing depth. Because the study included a small number of donors, the genetic and exposure-history diversity represented was limited. Sampling was limited to blood, and TCR repertoires in tissue likely differ from TCR repertoires in blood. Compared with non-shared clonotypes, clonotypes shared by all four sorted-subset donors had higher generation probabilities. Incomplete sequencing was indicated by rarefaction of sorted-subset datasets, despite the large sequencing depth.

On this clone itself: The target of this receptor is not known. Base qualities are missing; no much larger clone stands one base away.

The chain employs TRBV27 and TRBJ2-2; TRBD1 is a weak D gene call, 6 bases matching. The sequence came from a young man in good health. Sequenced input: naive CD4+ T cells sorted from blood. This sample's cell subset or site label indicates: CD45RA+ positively selected. The CDR3 has the sequence CASSFLTPGAGELFF. The bases read TGTGCCAGCAGTTTTCTCACCCCAGGGGCCGGGGAGCTGTTTTTT.